Presented here are 9 T cell receptor beta chains from one specimen sequenced in a study of Tregs in tolerant kidney transplant recipients. Sequenced by immunoSEQ multiplex PCR; TCRdb stores in-frame clones only, minus some. The table shows about 110,000 clones, with around 90% occurring only once. The source material was CD4+ T cells from blood, sampled before the transplant. All receptors come from a human donor who received a combined kidney and bone marrow transplant.

The chain combines TRBV4-1 with TRBJ2-5, with D unresolved. The germline V gene encodes CDR1 MGHRA and CDR2 YSYEKL. V was cut by 4 bases and J by 1 base, with 7 bases left in between. The CDR3 sequence is 13 residues long. CDR3 DNA: TGCGCCAGCAGCCTAAGCTTCCAAGAGACCCAGTACTTC. It encodes CASSLSFQETQYF.

The chain joins TRBV10-3 to TRBJ1-1; weak D call: TRBD1 (5 bases). The CDR3 runs to 14 residues. From germline, CDR1 is ENHRY and CDR2 SYGVKD. V lost 7 bases and J lost 2, with 14 bases in between. In DNA, the CDR3 is TGTGCCATCACCCGAGGTCAGGGAAACACTGAAGCTTTCTTT. Translating it yields CAITRGQGNTEAFF.

The J gene is TRBJ1-2, the V gene TRBV18; D unclear. There are 16 residues in the CDR3. CDR1 is KGHSH and CDR2 is LQKENI in the germline V gene. V was shortened by 5 bases and J by 2 bases, with 18 bases between the two germline ends. The CDR3 reads CASSSNQQWANYGYTF. The CDR3 DNA sequence: TGTGCCAGCTCATCGAACCAACAGTGGGCGAACTATGGCTACACCTTC.

V is TRBV30 and J is TRBJ1-5; 8 bases fit TRBD1. The germline gives CDR1 GTSNPN, CDR2 SVGIG (reference sequence). The CDR3 has 16 amino acids. Trimming at V came to 1 base and at J to 4 bases, leaving 9 bases not matched to a gene. The DNA for the CDR3 is TGTGCCTGGAGTGCCCGGACAGGGTCCCTAAATCAGCCCCAGCATTTT. Its translation: CAWSARTGSLNQPQHF.

The V gene is TRBV28, the J gene TRBJ2-1, with D possibly TRBD1 on 6 matching bases. The CDR3 is 14 amino acids. CDR1 MDHEN and CDR2 SYDVKM come from the germline V gene. V was cut by 7 bases and J by 9 bases, with 19 bases left in between. The CDR3 nucleotides read TGTGCCAGCATACAGGGCGCAAGTTCGCGTGAGCAGTTCTTC. This translates into CASIQGASSREQFF.

The rearrangement joins TRBV18 to TRBJ2-1; TRBD2 aligns across 11 bases. This CDR3 comprises 16 residues. CDR1 KGHSH and CDR2 LQKENI come from the germline V gene. V was clipped by 2 bases and J by 7 bases; unmatched bases: 7. CDR3 in amino acids: CASSPILAGGVNEQFF. The CDR3 coding sequence is TGTGCCAGCTCACCAATCCTAGCGGGAGGTGTTAATGAGCAGTTCTTC.

This clone was recorded a few times. V and J are TRBV13 and TRBJ1-2; TRBD1 matches at 9 bases. Trimming cost V 2 bases and J 2 bases; bases outside gene matches: 3. CDR1 and CDR2 (germline): PRHDT, FYEKMQ (reference sequence). The CDR3 is made up of 15 amino acids. The CDR3 sequence is CASSLKDRGNYGYTF. In DNA form, the CDR3 reads TGTGCCAGCAGCTTAAAGGACAGGGGAAACTATGGCTACACCTTC.

This sequence joins TRBV4-3 and TRBJ1-5; D is unresolved. CDR1 is LGHNA and CDR2 is YSLEER in the germline V gene. The CDR3 totals 18 residues. Trimming cost V 0 bases and J 4 bases, with 19 bases left between them. The CDR3 DNA follows: TGCGCCAGCAGCCAAGAGGGCCCCGGGATGGGGAGGAATCAGCCCCAGCATTTT. It codes for CASSQEGPGMGRNQPQHF.

V gene TRBV5-1 combines with J gene TRBJ2-3; TRBD2 agrees at 7 bases. CDR3 length equals 15 residues. Germline CDR1 is SGHRS and CDR2 is YFSETQ. V lost 0 bases to trimming and J lost 4 bases; unmatched junction nucleotides: 5. The CDR3 DNA reads as TGCGCCAGCAGCTTGGATCGGGGAGGGGCAGATACGCAGTATTTT. This codes for CASSLDRGGADTQYF.